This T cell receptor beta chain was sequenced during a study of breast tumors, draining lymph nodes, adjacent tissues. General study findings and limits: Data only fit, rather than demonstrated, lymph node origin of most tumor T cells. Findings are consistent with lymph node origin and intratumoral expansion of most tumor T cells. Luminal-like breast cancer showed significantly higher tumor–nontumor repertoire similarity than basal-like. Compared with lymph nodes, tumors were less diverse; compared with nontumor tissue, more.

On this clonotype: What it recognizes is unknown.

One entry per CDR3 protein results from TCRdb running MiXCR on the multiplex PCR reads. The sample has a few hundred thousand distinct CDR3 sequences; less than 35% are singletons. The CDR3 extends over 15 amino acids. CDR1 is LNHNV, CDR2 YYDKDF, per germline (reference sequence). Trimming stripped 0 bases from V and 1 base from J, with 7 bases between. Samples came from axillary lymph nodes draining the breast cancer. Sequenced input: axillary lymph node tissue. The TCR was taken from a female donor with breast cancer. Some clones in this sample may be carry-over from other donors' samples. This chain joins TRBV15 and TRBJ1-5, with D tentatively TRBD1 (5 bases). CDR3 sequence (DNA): TGTGCCACCAGCAGAGAAGGGGCGAGCAATCAGCCCCAGCATTTT. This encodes CATSREGASNQPQHF. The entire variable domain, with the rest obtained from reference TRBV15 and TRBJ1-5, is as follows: DAMVIQNPRYQVTQFGKPVTLSCSQTLNHNVMYWYQQKSSQAPKLLFHYYDKDFNNEADTPDNFQSRRPNTSFCFLDIRSPGLGDTAMYLCATSREGASNQPQHFGDGTRLSIL.